Following are 5 T cell receptor beta chains from one sample sequenced in a study of T cells after yellow fever vaccination. A single record per CDR3 protein comes from TCRdb applying MiXCR to the 5' RACE reads. This table holds 50,000 or so distinct CDR3 sequences, approximately 6.5% found once. The material sequenced was CD8+ T cells sorted from PBMCs, taken on the day of the first yellow fever vaccination. Source of these receptors: a man younger than 30 who received the YFV17D yellow fever vaccine.

The sample holds many counts of this clonotype. This chain joins TRBV20-1 and TRBJ1-5; tentative D call: TRBD1 (5 bases). V dropped 2 bases and J dropped 3 bases, with 11 bases sitting between them. This CDR3 contains 14 residues. Germline V gives CDR1 DFQATT, CDR2 SNEGSKA (reference sequence). In nucleotides, the CDR3 is TGCAGTGCTAGATGGGGGATGGTCAATCAGCCCCAGCATTTT. This gives the protein CSARWGMVNQPQHF.

The chain couples TRBV4-1 to TRBJ1-5; D uncertain. V was cut by 1 base and J by 1 base, with 8 bases left in between. Germline lookup yields CDR1 MGHRA and CDR2 YSYEKL. The CDR3 covers 15 residues. This CDR3 is CASSQGAVSNQPQHF. The CDR3 DNA reads as TGCGCCAGCAGCCAAGGTGCCGTAAGCAATCAGCCCCAGCATTTT.

In its sample, this clonotype was seen a few times. The chain carries TRBV24-1 and TRBJ2-1, with TRBD2 matching 7 bases. The CDR3 extends over 14 amino acids. CDR1 is KGHDR and CDR2 is SFDVKD in the germline V gene. V trimming: 5 bases; J trimming: 4 bases; junction bases outside the gene matches: 4. The CDR3 spells CATSASGEYNEQFF. CDR3 coding DNA: TGTGCCACCAGTGCGAGCGGGGAGTACAATGAGCAGTTCTTC.

This clonotype was recorded many times. The chain carries TRBV7-2 and TRBJ2-7; 11 nucleotides agree with TRBD2. The CDR3 is made up of 15 amino acids. Germline lookup yields CDR1 SGHTA and CDR2 FQGNSA. Unmatched junction bases numbered 6, after V lost 6 bases and J lost 2 bases. This CDR3 reads CASSILAGGTYEQYV. CDR3 in DNA: TGTGCCAGCAGTATTCTAGCGGGGGGAACCTACGAGCAGTACGTC.

This clonotype was counted many times. The junction departs from germline at one end; a sequencing error may be responsible. The chain combines TRBV29-1 with TRBJ2-7, with 9 nucleotides matching TRBD1. CDR1 is SQVTM, CDR2 ANQGSEA, per germline. The CDR3 sequence is 14 residues long. The CDR3 region has the DNA TGCAGCGTGGAAGGGACAGGGCCTGAATACGAGCAGTACTTC. Translated: CSVEGTGPEYEQYF.